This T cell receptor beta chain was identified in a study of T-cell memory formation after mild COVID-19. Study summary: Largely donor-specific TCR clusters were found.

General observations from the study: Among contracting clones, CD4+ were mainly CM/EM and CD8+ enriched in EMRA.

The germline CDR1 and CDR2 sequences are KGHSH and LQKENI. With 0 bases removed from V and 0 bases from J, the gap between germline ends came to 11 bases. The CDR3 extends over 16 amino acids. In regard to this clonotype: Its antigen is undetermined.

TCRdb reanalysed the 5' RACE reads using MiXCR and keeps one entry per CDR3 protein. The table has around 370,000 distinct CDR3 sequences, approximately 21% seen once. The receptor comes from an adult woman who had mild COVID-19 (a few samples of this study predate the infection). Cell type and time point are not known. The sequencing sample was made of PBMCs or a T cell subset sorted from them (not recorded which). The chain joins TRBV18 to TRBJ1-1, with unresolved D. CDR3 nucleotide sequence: TGTGCCAGCTCACCACCGCCTCGCGGGATGAACACTGAAGCTTTCTTT. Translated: CASSPPPRGMNTEAFF.